The rows below give T cell receptor beta chains drawn from one sample of a study of T cells in Graves' hyperthyroidism and ophthalmopathy. MiXCR, run by TCRdb on the multiplex PCR reads, gives a single entry per CDR3 protein. The repertoire holds hundreds of thousands of distinct CDR3 sequences, roughly 16% seen once, with 3% to 4% in the top ten. Sequenced sample: blood. These receptors all stem from a woman in her 40s with Graves' ophthalmopathy. The CDR3 runs from the conserved cysteine through the conserved F or W. The D gene is left open where the match is weak. Clone size is shown for a subset of rows, as once, few, many or a class of expanded clone.

D gene: NA; J gene: TRBJ1-5; clone size: many; CDR3 length: 14; V gene: TRBV7-9; CDR3 protein: CASSLGSADQPQHF; CDR3 DNA: TGTGCCAGCAGCTTAGGTTCGGCGGATCAGCCCCAGCATTTT
D gene: NA; J gene: TRBJ1-1; clone size: many; CDR3 length: 13; V gene: TRBV10-3; CDR3 protein: CATKNPGNTEAFF; CDR3 DNA: TGTGCCACCAAAAACCCCGGGAACACTGAAGCTTTCTTT
D gene: TRBD2; J gene: TRBJ2-5; clone size: few; CDR3 length: 16; V gene: TRBV3-1; CDR3 protein: CASSHYRTSGKETQYF; CDR3 DNA: TGTGCCAGCAGCCACTATAGGACTAGCGGGAAGGAGACCCAGTACTTC
D gene: NA; J gene: TRBJ1-2; clone size: NA; CDR3 length: 13; V gene: TRBV7-9; CDR3 protein: CASSLAGTDGYTF; CDR3 DNA: TGTGCCAGCAGCTTAGCGGGGACGGATGGCTACACCTTC
D gene: NA; J gene: TRBJ2-3; clone size: many; CDR3 length: 13; V gene: TRBV3-1; CDR3 protein: CASSQASTDTQYF; CDR3 DNA: TGTGCCAGCAGCCAGGCTAGCACAGATACGCAGTATTTT
D gene: TRBD1; J gene: TRBJ2-7; clone size: NA; CDR3 length: 13; V gene: TRBV27; CDR3 protein: CASSDRGLYEQYF; CDR3 DNA: TGTGCCAGCAGTGACAGGGGGCTGTACGAGCAGTACTTC
D gene: TRBD2; J gene: TRBJ2-3; clone size: many; CDR3 length: 19; V gene: TRBV27; CDR3 protein: CASSPRGALAGGSADTQYF; CDR3 DNA: TGTGCCAGCAGTCCGCGGGGGGCGCTAGCGGGGGGTTCGGCAGATACGCAGTATTTT
D gene: NA; J gene: TRBJ2-1; clone size: many; CDR3 length: 13; V gene: TRBV2; CDR3 protein: CASSVGGENEQFF; CDR3 DNA: TGTGCCAGCAGTGTGGGCGGTGAAAATGAGCAGTTCTTC
D gene: TRBD1; J gene: TRBJ2-1; clone size: NA; CDR3 length: 15; V gene: TRBV24-1; CDR3 protein: CATSPGQGRDDEQFF; CDR3 DNA: TGTGCCACCAGTCCGGGACAGGGAAGAGACGATGAGCAGTTCTTC
D gene: NA; J gene: TRBJ2-2; clone size: few; CDR3 length: 15; V gene: TRBV19; CDR3 protein: CASSITGSWGGELFF; CDR3 DNA: TGTGCCAGTAGTATTACAGGGAGCTGGGGCGGGGAGCTGTTTTTT
D gene: NA; J gene: TRBJ2-1; clone size: NA; CDR3 length: 15; V gene: TRBV9; CDR3 protein: CASSQWGGGWYEQFF; CDR3 DNA: TGTGCCAGCAGCCAGTGGGGGGGGGGCTGGTATGAGCAGTTCTTC
D gene: NA; J gene: TRBJ1-2; clone size: many; CDR3 length: 13; V gene: TRBV27; CDR3 protein: CASSFGLRGGYTF; CDR3 DNA: TGTGCCAGCAGTTTTGGACTTCGGGGTGGCTACACCTTC
D gene: NA; J gene: TRBJ1-1; clone size: NA; CDR3 length: 15; V gene: TRBV4-1; CDR3 protein: CASSSGRAWDTEAFF; CDR3 DNA: TGCGCCAGCAGCTCCGGTCGAGCTTGGGACACTGAAGCTTTCTTT
D gene: NA; J gene: TRBJ1-5; clone size: NA; CDR3 length: 14; V gene: TRBV5-1; CDR3 protein: CASSPGGTERPQHF; CDR3 DNA: TGCGCCAGCAGCCCGGGTGGAACAGAGCGGCCCCAGCATTTT
D gene: TRBD1; J gene: TRBJ1-2; clone size: few; CDR3 length: 15; V gene: TRBV7-9; CDR3 protein: CASSFGQGTFYGYTF; CDR3 DNA: TGTGCCAGCAGCTTTGGACAGGGAACCTTCTATGGCTACACCTTC
D gene: TRBD1; J gene: TRBJ2-7; clone size: many; CDR3 length: 16; V gene: TRBV7-9; CDR3 protein: CASSLVGGTGIYEQYF; CDR3 DNA: TGTGCCAGCAGCTTAGTCGGGGGGACAGGGATCTACGAGCAGTACTTC
D gene: NA; J gene: TRBJ1-5; clone size: many; CDR3 length: 13; V gene: TRBV19; CDR3 protein: CASSWGVRQPQHF; CDR3 DNA: TGTGCCAGTAGTTGGGGAGTCCGTCAGCCCCAGCATTTT
D gene: TRBD2; J gene: TRBJ2-7; clone size: few; CDR3 length: 13; V gene: TRBV10-2; CDR3 protein: CASRTGLHPEQYF; CDR3 DNA: TGCGCCAGCAGGACGGGACTACATCCCGAGCAGTACTTC
D gene: NA; J gene: TRBJ2-7; clone size: NA; CDR3 length: 16; V gene: TRBV20-1; CDR3 protein: CSASSPRGKGFYEQYF; CDR3 DNA: TGCAGTGCTAGTTCCCCGAGGGGGAAGGGATTCTACGAGCAGTACTTC
D gene: NA; J gene: TRBJ1-6; clone size: NA; CDR3 length: 14; V gene: TRBV4-1; CDR3 protein: CASSQALRGSPLHF; CDR3 DNA: TGCGCCAGCAGCCAGGCTCTGCGGGGATCACCCCTCCACTTT
D gene: TRBD1; J gene: TRBJ1-5; clone size: NA; CDR3 length: 15; V gene: TRBV7-9; CDR3 protein: CASSPLSGGDQPQHF; CDR3 DNA: TGTGCCAGCAGCCCATTGTCAGGGGGCGATCAGCCCCAGCATTTT
D gene: TRBD1; J gene: TRBJ2-5; clone size: few; CDR3 length: 14; V gene: TRBV4-1; CDR3 protein: CASEGQGYQETQYF; CDR3 DNA: TGCGCCAGCGAGGGACAGGGGTACCAAGAGACCCAGTACTTC
D gene: NA; J gene: TRBJ2-5; clone size: few; CDR3 length: 14; V gene: TRBV5-1; CDR3 protein: CASSLGAASETQYF; CDR3 DNA: TGCGCCAGCAGCTTGGGGGCCGCCTCGGAGACCCAGTACTTC
D gene: NA; J gene: TRBJ2-1; clone size: few; CDR3 length: 16; V gene: TRBV5-1; CDR3 protein: CASSPRGGTSYNEQFF; CDR3 DNA: TGCGCCAGCAGCCCGAGGGGGGGTACCTCCTACAATGAGCAGTTCTTC
D gene: NA; J gene: TRBJ2-1; clone size: NA; CDR3 length: 12; V gene: TRBV28; CDR3 protein: CASSFRGETQFF; CDR3 DNA: TGTGCCAGCAGTTTCAGGGGAGAGACCCAGTTCTTC
D gene: TRBD1; J gene: TRBJ2-1; clone size: many; CDR3 length: 15; V gene: TRBV7-9; CDR3 protein: CASRSGTGVYNEQFF; CDR3 DNA: TGTGCCAGCAGGAGTGGGACAGGAGTTTACAATGAGCAGTTCTTC
D gene: TRBD2; J gene: TRBJ2-3; clone size: many; CDR3 length: 16; V gene: TRBV7-3; CDR3 protein: CASSSRTSGGPDTQYF; CDR3 DNA: TGTGCCAGCAGCTCAAGGACTAGCGGGGGGCCAGATACGCAGTATTTT
D gene: TRBD2; J gene: TRBJ2-3; clone size: NA; CDR3 length: 16; V gene: TRBV7-9; CDR3 protein: CASSSGTSGSSDTQYF; CDR3 DNA: TGTGCCAGCAGCTCTGGGACTAGCGGGAGTTCGGATACGCAGTATTTT
D gene: NA; J gene: TRBJ2-1; clone size: many; CDR3 length: 17; V gene: TRBV12-3/TRBV12-4; CDR3 protein: CASSLTLGQSLYNEQFF; CDR3 DNA: TGTGCCAGCAGTCTTACCTTGGGGCAGTCCCTTTACAATGAGCAGTTCTTC
D gene: NA; J gene: TRBJ2-7; clone size: few; CDR3 length: 13; V gene: TRBV6-1; CDR3 protein: CASSDRISYEQYF; CDR3 DNA: TGTGCCAGCAGTGACAGGATCTCCTACGAGCAGTACTTC
D gene: NA; J gene: TRBJ2-2; clone size: many; CDR3 length: 16; V gene: TRBV7-6; CDR3 protein: CASSLLRGPNTGELFF; CDR3 DNA: TGTGCCAGCAGCTTATTGAGGGGCCCGAACACCGGGGAGCTGTTTTTT
D gene: TRBD2; J gene: TRBJ2-1; clone size: few; CDR3 length: 15; V gene: TRBV20-1; CDR3 protein: CSATPGLAAYNEQFF; CDR3 DNA: TGCAGTGCTACCCCGGGACTAGCGGCCTACAATGAGCAGTTCTTC
D gene: NA; J gene: TRBJ2-5; clone size: many; CDR3 length: 13; V gene: TRBV28; CDR3 protein: CASRSQGQETQYF; CDR3 DNA: TGTGCCAGCAGGTCACAGGGCCAAGAGACCCAGTACTTC
D gene: NA; J gene: TRBJ2-4; clone size: NA; CDR3 length: 15; V gene: TRBV4-1; CDR3 protein: CASSAGGLAKNIQYF; CDR3 DNA: TGCGCCAGCAGCGCAGGAGGTCTAGCCAAAAACATTCAGTACTTC
D gene: TRBD1; J gene: TRBJ2-5; clone size: many; CDR3 length: 13; V gene: TRBV20-1; CDR3 protein: CSAKDRGLGTQYF; CDR3 DNA: TGCAGTGCCAAGGACAGGGGGCTTGGGACCCAGTACTTC
D gene: NA; J gene: TRBJ1-1; clone size: few; CDR3 length: 14; V gene: TRBV7-9; CDR3 protein: CASSPGHRGAEAFF; CDR3 DNA: TGTGCCAGCAGCCCAGGACACCGGGGGGCTGAAGCTTTCTTT
D gene: TRBD1; J gene: TRBJ2-1; clone size: many; CDR3 length: 14; V gene: TRBV2; CDR3 protein: CASKKGQSYNEQFF; CDR3 DNA: TGTGCCAGCAAGAAGGGACAGTCCTACAATGAGCAGTTCTTC
D gene: TRBD1; J gene: TRBJ2-5; clone size: NA; CDR3 length: 16; V gene: TRBV12-3/TRBV12-4; CDR3 protein: CASSITGVIGRETQYF; CDR3 DNA: TGTGCCAGCAGTATTACAGGGGTTATTGGCAGAGAGACCCAGTACTTC
D gene: NA; J gene: TRBJ1-1; clone size: many; CDR3 length: 13; V gene: TRBV18; CDR3 protein: CASSPPTFTEAFF; CDR3 DNA: TGTGCCAGCTCACCACCGACTTTCACTGAAGCTTTCTTT
D gene: TRBD2; J gene: TRBJ2-1; clone size: NA; CDR3 length: 16; V gene: TRBV19; CDR3 protein: CASSLPGGPSINKQFF; CDR3 DNA: TGTGCCAGTAGTCTCCCGGGAGGCCCCTCCATCAATAAGCAGTTCTTC
D gene: TRBD1; J gene: TRBJ2-5; clone size: NA; CDR3 length: 16; V gene: TRBV28; CDR3 protein: CASSLYGQGSQETQYF; CDR3 DNA: TGTGCCAGCAGTTTGTACGGACAGGGCAGCCAAGAGACCCAGTACTTC
D gene: TRBD1; J gene: TRBJ2-7; clone size: NA; CDR3 length: 13; V gene: TRBV27; CDR3 protein: CASAYGTGSEQYF; CDR3 DNA: TGTGCCAGCGCTTACGGGACAGGTTCCGAGCAGTACTTC
D gene: NA; J gene: TRBJ2-6; clone size: many; CDR3 length: 15; V gene: TRBV3-1; CDR3 protein: CASSQDSSGANVLTF; CDR3 DNA: TGTGCCAGCAGCCAAGACAGCTCTGGGGCCAACGTCCTGACTTTC
D gene: TRBD1; J gene: TRBJ1-2; clone size: few; CDR3 length: 15; V gene: TRBV5-5; CDR3 protein: CASSYGTGRGYGYTF; CDR3 DNA: TGTGCCAGCAGCTACGGGACAGGGAGGGGCTATGGCTACACCTTC
D gene: NA; J gene: TRBJ2-7; clone size: few; CDR3 length: 16; V gene: TRBV4-1; CDR3 protein: CASSPHSRVSSYEQYF; CDR3 DNA: TGCGCCAGCAGCCCCCACTCCAGGGTGAGCTCCTACGAGCAGTACTTC
D gene: NA; J gene: TRBJ2-1; clone size: few; CDR3 length: 14; V gene: TRBV6-1; CDR3 protein: CASNDAHSYNEQFF; CDR3 DNA: TGTGCCAGCAATGATGCTCACTCCTACAATGAGCAGTTCTTC
D gene: TRBD2; J gene: TRBJ2-1; clone size: few; CDR3 length: 16; V gene: TRBV5-1; CDR3 protein: CASSLGSVAGFNEQFF; CDR3 DNA: TGCGCCAGCAGCTTGGGGAGCGTAGCGGGATTCAATGAGCAGTTCTTC
D gene: TRBD2; J gene: TRBJ2-2; clone size: NA; CDR3 length: 16; V gene: TRBV27; CDR3 protein: CASSPGGSYGTGELFF; CDR3 DNA: TGTGCCAGCAGTCCCGGGGGGAGCTATGGCACCGGGGAGCTGTTTTTT
D gene: TRBD1; J gene: TRBJ1-2; clone size: many; CDR3 length: 18; V gene: TRBV12-3/TRBV12-4; CDR3 protein: CASSPNAPGTGDFYGYTF; CDR3 DNA: TGTGCCAGCAGTCCCAACGCCCCCGGGACAGGGGATTTTTATGGCTACACCTTC
D gene: NA; J gene: TRBJ2-7; clone size: many; CDR3 length: 14; V gene: TRBV3-1; CDR3 protein: CASSQGGVTYEQYF; CDR3 DNA: TGTGCCAGCAGCCAAGGGGGGGTTACCTACGAGCAGTACTTC
D gene: NA; J gene: TRBJ1-1; clone size: NA; CDR3 length: 14; V gene: TRBV6-1; CDR3 protein: CASSYRTVGTEAFF; CDR3 DNA: TGTGCCAGCAGTTACCGGACAGTCGGGACTGAAGCTTTCTTT
D gene: TRBD1; J gene: TRBJ2-7; clone size: many; CDR3 length: 15; V gene: TRBV18; CDR3 protein: CASSPLGTVSYEQYF; CDR3 DNA: TGTGCCAGCTCACCATTGGGGACAGTTTCCTACGAGCAGTACTTC
D gene: NA; J gene: TRBJ1-6; clone size: NA; CDR3 length: 14; V gene: TRBV20-1; CDR3 protein: CSALRTRNNSPLHF; CDR3 DNA: TGCAGTGCGCTGAGGACTCGCAATAATTCACCCCTCCACTTT
D gene: NA; J gene: TRBJ1-1; clone size: few; CDR3 length: 14; V gene: TRBV5-1; CDR3 protein: CASSLGFLNTEAFF; CDR3 DNA: TGCGCCAGCAGCTTGGGATTCTTGAACACTGAAGCTTTCTTT
D gene: TRBD1; J gene: TRBJ1-1; clone size: NA; CDR3 length: 14; V gene: TRBV15; CDR3 protein: CATSIQTGATEAFF; CDR3 DNA: TGTGCCACCAGCATCCAGACAGGGGCCACTGAAGCTTTCTTT